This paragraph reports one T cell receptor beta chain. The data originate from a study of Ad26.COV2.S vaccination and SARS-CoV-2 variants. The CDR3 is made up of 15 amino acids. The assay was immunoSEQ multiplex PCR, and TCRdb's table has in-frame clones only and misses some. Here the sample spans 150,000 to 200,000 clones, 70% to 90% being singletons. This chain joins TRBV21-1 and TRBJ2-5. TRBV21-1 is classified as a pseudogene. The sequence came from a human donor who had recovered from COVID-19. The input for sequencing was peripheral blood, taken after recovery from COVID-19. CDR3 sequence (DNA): TGTGCCAGCTTAAAGGCGGGGGACAGACAAGAGACCCAGTACTTC. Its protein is CASLKAGDRQETQYF.